This T cell receptor (beta chain) was found in a study of Ad26.COV2.S vaccination and SARS-CoV-2 variants. General study results and limits: Total T cell responses, in the TCR breadth and depth analyses, may have been underestimated. Vaccinees showed greater spike-specific TCR breadth than placebo recipients. Similar non-spike TCR breadth was seen in vaccine and placebo recipients.

The CDR3 length is 14 residues. Germline values: CDR1 SGHAT, CDR2 FQNNGV. V lost 5 bases, J lost 1 base, and 2 bases stayed unmatched. Notes on this clone: Its antigen is unknown.

Libraries were prepared by immunoSEQ multiplex PCR; TCRdb keeps only in-frame clonotypes and omits some of them. The sample includes approximately 340,000 clones, 90% to 95% of them seen just once. The input for sequencing was peripheral blood, taken after recovery from COVID-19. The receptor's source is a human donor who had recovered from COVID-19. V usage is TRBV11-2 and J usage is TRBJ1-3; TRBD1 matches at 7 bases. CDR3 nucleotide sequence: TGTGCCAGCAGCCAACAGGGGTCTGGAAACACCATATATTTT. Translation: CASSQQGSGNTIYF.